The 24 T cell receptor beta chains listed next were all sequenced from one sample in a study of post-analysis software for immune sequencing data (dated by TCRdb to the mid-2010s). Results the study describes overall, beyond this receptor: Patients showed significantly higher frequencies than controls for a handful of TRBV segments, among them TRBV5-6, TRBV5-1 and TRBV20-1.

These receptors have no known antigen. The library was made by PCR. Data came from an Illumina HiSeq 2500. To reduce PCR and sequencing biases, unique molecular identifiers were incorporated into the TCR beta cDNA libraries. Through fastp at Q25 and MiXCR, TCRdb rebuilt clones from the public reads, retaining in-frame beta chains. Each CDR3 protein gets just one entry, which takes the most common genes and DNA from the rows behind it. The sample table records roughly 540,000 distinct CDR3 sequences; 30% to 40% of these occur just once. Together, the top ten hold approximately 6% of the sample. The specimen sequenced was blood. The receptors were gathered from a girl aged 2-17 years with multiple sclerosis.

This clonotype appeared a single time. The chain combines TRBV12-3 or TRBV12-4 with TRBJ1-2; D is perhaps TRBD1 (6 bases). This CDR3 comprises 14 residues. Trimming pared 6 bases from V and 5 bases from J, leaving 16 bases between. The CDR3 reads CASSLGGGSYGYTF. The CDR3 region has the DNA TGTGCCAGCAGCCTTGGGGGGGGCTCATATGGCTACACCTTC.

The rearrangement joins TRBV20-1 to TRBJ2-3; 7 bases match TRBD1. The CDR3 contains 13 residues. Germline CDR1 DFQATT, CDR2 SNEGSKA (reference sequence). CDR3: CRAGGSITDTQYF. CDR3 DNA: TGCAGGGCAGGGGGATCTATCACAGATACGCAGTATTTT.

The chain links TRBV19 to TRBJ2-1; 8 bases align to TRBD1. V was pared by 7 bases and J by 15 bases, with 11 bases of the junction left unmatched. Looked up from germline, CDR1 is LNHDA and CDR2 is SQIVND (reference sequence). CDR3 size: 12 residues. Written as DNA, the CDR3 is TGTGCCAGTACCTCTCCGGGACAGGTGCCGTTCTTC. Protein product: CASTSPGQVPFF.

Many counts were recorded for this clonotype. The V gene is TRBV29-1, the J gene TRBJ1-2; D not resolved. The V and J ends lost 7 bases and 5 bases respectively, with 8 bases between them. Germline V gene data show CDR1 as SQVTM and CDR2 as ANQGSEA. This CDR3 comprises 10 residues. Written as DNA, the CDR3 is TGCAGCGGTCGAGAATATGGCTACACCTTC. Translation gives CSGREYGYTF. Full variable domain (rest looked up from reference TRBV29-1 and TRBJ1-2): SAVISQKPSRDICQRGTSLTIQCQVDSQVTMMFWYRQQPGQSLTLIATANQGSEATYESGFVIDKFPISRPNLTFSTLTVSNMSPEDSSIYLCSGREYGYTFGSGTRLTVV.

This sequence joins TRBV13 and TRBJ2-4, with 8 bases matching TRBD2. V lost 3 bases to trimming and J lost 8 bases; unmatched junction nucleotides: 9. Germline V gives CDR1 PRHDT, CDR2 FYEKMQ (reference sequence). CDR3 size: 15 residues. CDR3 amino acids: CASSFLGGLEDIQYF. The DNA of the CDR3 is TGTGCCAGCAGCTTCTTGGGGGGACTAGAAGACATTCAGTACTTC.

The table lists this clonotype with a few counts. V is TRBV29-1 and J is TRBJ1-2; 7 bases align to TRBD1. V shed 0 bases and J 5 bases; nucleotides not matched to a gene: 3. Germline V gives CDR1 SQVTM, CDR2 ANQGSEA. The CDR3 extends over 13 amino acids. The CDR3 region has the DNA TGCAGCGTTGAAGACACAGGGGAATATGGCTACACCTTC. This codes for CSVEDTGEYGYTF.

This clonotype was observed a handful of times. The gene calls are TRBV11-2 and TRBJ2-4, with TRBD1 matching 7 bases. The DNA end is a closer match to TRBJ2-5, so the J assignment may be wrong. Germline CDR1 is SGHAT and CDR2 is FQNNGV. There are 15 residues in the CDR3. The chain's CDR3 is CASSTPTGPRETQYF. For the CDR3, the DNA is TGTGCCAGCAGCACCCCGACAGGGCCCCGAGAGACCCAGTACTTC.

The V gene is TRBV5-1, the J gene TRBJ2-7; 7 positions agree with TRBD2. In germline, CDR1 is SGHRS, CDR2 YFSETQ. Unmatched junction bases numbered 9, after V lost 0 bases and J lost 6 bases. The CDR3 covers 15 residues. CDR3: CASSLVFGGSGEQYF. The CDR3 nucleotides are TGCGCCAGCAGCTTGGTATTCGGGGGGTCTGGCGAGCAGTACTTC.

This clonotype was counted between two and nine times. The V and J genes are TRBV28 and TRBJ1-6, with a weak D call TRBD1 (6 bases). The CDR3 length is 16 residues. V dropped 2 bases and J dropped 5 bases, with 13 bases sitting between them. The V gene's germline CDR1 is MDHEN and CDR2 SYDVKM. The CDR3: CASSLDGGPNNSPLHF. The DNA of the CDR3 is TGTGCCAGCAGTTTAGACGGGGGCCCGAATAATTCACCCCTCCACTTT.

This clonotype was counted between two and nine times. The chain recombines TRBV29-1 with TRBJ2-5, with D perhaps matching TRBD1 or TRBD2 (6 bases each). V gave up 5 bases and J gave up 6 bases, with 31 bases separating them. This CDR3 has 18 residues. Germline V gene sequence: CDR1 SQVTM, CDR2 ANQGSEA. CDR3 residues: CSVSTYLFGGGVGKTQYF. The CDR3 region has the DNA TGCAGCGTTTCCACCTACCTTTTTGGAGGGGGAGTTGGAAAGACCCAGTACTTC.

J is TRBJ2-7 and V is TRBV12-3 or TRBV12-4; 7 bases are shared with TRBD1. The CDR3 has 15 residues. J gave up 4 bases and V 6 bases, and 12 bases lay outside the gene matches. The CDR3 reads CASRPDRVGGYEQYF. CDR3 DNA: TGTGCCAGCAGACCCGACAGGGTTGGGGGTTACGAGCAGTACTTC.

V and J are TRBV29-1 and TRBJ2-1, with D tentatively TRBD1 (7 bases). The CDR3 loop spans 13 amino acids. Trimming removed 3 bases at V and 7 bases at J, with 13 bases between. CDR1 and CDR2 (germline): SQVTM, ANQGSEA. The CDR3 here is CSVEAGGYNEQFF. CDR3 coding DNA: TGCAGCGTTGAGGCAGGGGGGTATAATGAGCAGTTCTTC.

In its sample, this clonotype was seen many times. The chain employs TRBV12-3 or TRBV12-4 and TRBJ2-4; TRBD1 matches at 7 bases. V was clipped by 6 bases and J by 8 bases; unmatched bases: 7. The CDR3 covers 13 residues. For the CDR3, the DNA is TGTGCCAGCAGCTCAACCCAGGGGGACATTCAGTACTTC. It encodes CASSSTQGDIQYF.

The chain couples TRBV20-1 to TRBJ2-7, with 9 bases aligning to TRBD2. Matching the DNA end better, TRBJ2-5 makes the J call doubtful. Germline values: CDR1 DFQATT, CDR2 SNEGSKA (reference sequence). This CDR3 spans 17 amino acids. The DNA of the CDR3 is TGCAGTGCTAGCGTTTTGAGCGGGGGGCTCCTAGATGAGACCCAGTACTTC. Its translation is CSASVLSGGLLDETQYF.

Ten or more counts support this clonotype. The V and J genes are TRBV29-1 and TRBJ2-1; unclear D gene. Germline V lookup: CDR1 SQVTM, CDR2 ANQGSEA. The germline V and J ends were trimmed by 0 bases and 4 bases, with 10 bases remaining between them. This CDR3 is 14 amino acids long. DNA for the CDR3: TGCAGCGTTGAAGATCGATCCGATTACAATGAGCAGTTCTTC. This translates into CSVEDRSDYNEQFF.

V usage is TRBV11-2 and J usage is TRBJ1-1, with TRBD1 identical over 8 bases. CDR3 length equals 16 residues. CDR1 is SGHAT, CDR2 FQNNGV, per germline. Germline trimming cut 4 bases from V and 6 bases from J; bases unmatched to any gene: 13. The chain's CDR3 is CASSSTTWQGAPEAFF. The CDR3 nucleotides are TGTGCCAGCAGCTCTACGACCTGGCAGGGGGCCCCTGAAGCTTTCTTT.

This clonotype showed up just a few times. This chain links TRBV6-1 with TRBJ2-5; no clear D. The last part of the DNA fits TRBJ2-7 better; the J call may be wrong. The CDR3 runs to 14 residues. Per germline, CDR1 MNHNS and CDR2 SASEGT. CDR3 protein: CASSVRPPANEQYF. For the CDR3, the DNA is TGTGCCAGCAGTGTCCGTCCGCCTGCGAACGAGCAGTACTTC.

The gene calls are TRBV12-3 or TRBV12-4 and TRBJ1-6, with D unresolved. The CDR3 spans 15 residues. Deletions cut 7 bases from V and 0 bases from J, with 10 bases between. CDR3 residues: CASNLLSSYNSPLHF. The CDR3 DNA sequence: TGTGCCAGCAATCTACTGAGCTCCTATAATTCACCCCTCCACTTT.

The chain combines TRBV6-2 or TRBV6-3 with TRBJ1-5; no firm D call. This CDR3 is built from 11 residues. The V end lost 6 bases, the J end lost 6 bases, and 6 bases lay between the germline ends. The germline gives CDR1 MNHEY, CDR2 SVGEGT. The CDR3 nucleotides are TGTGCCAGCAGCCGCGGTCAGCCCCAGCATTTT. Its translation: CASSRGQPQHF.

Turning to this clonotype: A much larger clone lies a single base off, so this may be a read error. V usage is TRBV5-1 and J usage is TRBJ2-7; 7 nucleotides line up with TRBD1. The length of the CDR3 is 18 residues. Losses at the gene ends were 7 bases for V and 4 bases for J; bases not matched to a gene: 23. Germline V CDR1 and CDR2: SGHRS, YFSETQ. In nucleotides, the CDR3 is TGCGCCAGCGCTAAAATCGGATTCGGGCCGCAGGGACAGTACGAGCAGTACTTC. Translation: CASAKIGFGPQGQYEQYF.

This clonotype was observed a handful of times. The chain recombines TRBV2 with TRBJ1-5; possible D gene TRBD1, 6 bases. Trimming removed 7 bases at V and 0 bases at J, with 13 bases between. Germline V lookup: CDR1 SNHLY, CDR2 FYNNEI. There are 15 residues in the CDR3. The CDR3 bases are TGTGCCAGCAAGCTCACGACAGGTAGCAATCAGCCCCAGCATTTT. Translating gives CASKLTTGSNQPQHF. The full variable domain, in which reference TRBV2 and TRBJ1-5 provide the parts outside the CDR3, is EPEVTQTPSHQVTQMGQEVILRCVPISNHLYFYWYRQILGQKVEFLVSFYNNEISEKSEIFDDQFSVERPDGSNFTLKIRSTKLEDSAMYFCASKLTTGSNQPQHFGDGTRLSIL.

A few counts support this clonotype. The chain employs TRBV10-1 and TRBJ2-5, with D possibly being TRBD1 or TRBD2 (5 bases each). The CDR3 has 14 residues. With 3 bases removed from V and 5 bases from J, the gap between germline ends came to 13 bases. The germline CDR1 and CDR2 sequences are WNHNN and SYGVQD (reference sequence). This chain's CDR3 is CASSETDGTETQYF. Here the CDR3 DNA reads TGCGCCAGCAGTGAAACGGACGGGACCGAGACCCAGTACTTC.

The genes are TRBV29-1 and TRBJ1-1; possibly TRBD1 for D (6 bases). Deletions cut 7 bases from V and 4 bases from J, with 19 bases between. This CDR3 has 14 residues. Per the germline V gene, CDR1 is SQVTM and CDR2 is ANQGSEA. The CDR3 bases are TGCAGCGCCGGTAGGGGAGGGGGAGGCACTGAAGCTTTCTTT. This sequence encodes CSAGRGGGGTEAFF.

This clonotype was detected a few times. The chain carries TRBV12-3 or TRBV12-4 and TRBJ2-1, with 8 bases that match TRBD2. Trimming at V came to 2 bases and at J to 4 bases, leaving 7 bases not matched to a gene. The CDR3 is 16 residues long. The CDR3 loop is CASSLRVAGIYNEQFF. In DNA form, the CDR3 reads TGTGCCAGCAGTTTAAGGGTAGCGGGGATATACAATGAGCAGTTCTTC.